This TCR beta chain came from a study of blood T cell repertoires in COVID-19. Repertoires were generated with immunoSEQ multiplex PCR, while TCRdb's copy carries only in-frame clones and drops some. The table includes 250,000 to 300,000 clones, approximately 85% detected once. Germline-derived CDR1 and CDR2 are SGHDT and YYEEEE. V gave up 1 base and J gave up 0 bases, with 5 bases separating them. The CDR3 spans 14 residues. The TCR was taken from a woman between 50 and 59 years old who had recovered from COVID-19. Input material: PBMCs or T cells enriched from blood (not recorded which). The chain links TRBV5-6 to TRBJ1-5; no clear D gene. The CDR3 region is CASSLSFSNQPQHF. In nucleotides, the CDR3 is TGTGCCAGCAGCTTGTCCTTTAGCAATCAGCCCCAGCATTTT.